These 26 T cell receptor beta chains were sequenced from one sample in a study of shared clonotypes between healthy human individuals. Repertoires were generated with immunoSEQ multiplex PCR, while TCRdb's copy carries only in-frame clones and drops some. This table holds hundreds of thousands of clones, around 78% found once. The sequencing input was PBMCs. These receptors were collected from a woman between 40 and 55 years old in good health. Some clones in this sample may be carry-over from other donors' samples.

In this sample, this clone turned up many times. The chain employs TRBV29-1 and TRBJ1-1, with 9 nucleotides matching TRBD1. The ends lost 4 bases at V and 5 bases at J; junction bases unmatched: 8. The CDR3 extends over 14 amino acids. In germline, CDR1 is SQVTM, CDR2 ANQGSEA. In DNA form, the CDR3 reads TGCAGCGTTGGTGACAGGGGGGCCCATACTGAAGCTTTCTTT. Translating it yields CSVGDRGAHTEAFF. The variable domain in full, completed from reference TRBV29-1 and TRBJ1-1, reads SAVISQKPSRDICQRGTSLTIQCQVDSQVTMMFWYRQQPGQSLTLIATANQGSEATYESGFVIDKFPISRPNLTFSTLTVSNMSPEDSSIYLCSVGDRGAHTEAFFGQGTRLTVV.

This clone was found once. The chain links TRBV29-1 to TRBJ2-5, with no clear D. This CDR3 comprises 13 residues. The V end was cut by 4 bases, the J end by 0 bases, with 9 bases between. Germline V gives CDR1 SQVTM, CDR2 ANQGSEA. The CDR3 loop is CSVGAVNQETQYF. The CDR3 region has the DNA TGCAGCGTTGGGGCGGTAAACCAAGAGACCCAGTACTTC.

In DNA, the CDR3 is TGTGCCAGCAAAGGAAATGAGCAGTTCTTC. Amino acid sequence: CASKGNEQFF. V is TRBV28 and J is TRBJ2-1; D is uncertain. Deletions cut 7 bases from V and 7 bases from J, with 5 bases between. Germline loops: CDR1 MDHEN, CDR2 SYDVKM. The CDR3 runs 10 residues.

This sequence joins TRBV7-9 and TRBJ2-5; 7 nucleotides match TRBD2. CDR3 length equals 16 residues. Germline CDR1 is SEHNR and CDR2 is FQNEAQ (reference sequence). Trimming at V came to 5 bases and at J to 3 bases, leaving 12 bases not matched to a gene. The CDR3 DNA is TGTGCCAGCAGCCCTTTCGAGGGAGGGATAAAAGAGACCCAGTACTTC. Residues: CASSPFEGGIKETQYF.

The chain uses TRBV5-6 and TRBJ2-5, with D possibly matching TRBD1 (6 bases). CDR1 is SGHDT and CDR2 is YYEEEE in the germline V gene. The CDR3 contains 14 residues. Trimming removed 0 bases at V and 2 bases at J, with 8 bases between. The CDR3, as DNA: TGTGCCAGCAGCTTGGATCAGGGGCAAGAGACCCAGTACTTC. Its translation is CASSLDQGQETQYF.

This clone was recorded at least ten times. The chain couples TRBV6-5 to TRBJ2-7; either TRBD1 or TRBD2 may supply D (6 bases each). Deletions cut 4 bases from V and 3 bases from J, with 19 bases between. This CDR3 region has 16 residues. The germline V gene encodes CDR1 MNHEY and CDR2 SVGAGI. CDR3 sequence reads: CASSFSSWGANYEQYF. As DNA, the CDR3 is TGTGCCAGCAGTTTTAGTAGTTGGGGGGCTAACTACGAGCAGTACTTC.

As regards this clone: The likely explanation is a read error, given a far larger clone one base away. The rearrangement joins TRBV19 to TRBJ1-4; a weak D match, TRBD1 (5 bases). Between the trimmed V and J ends, which lost 5 bases and 8 bases, there was a span of 15 bases. The CDR3 covers 14 residues. Germline CDR1 and CDR2: LNHDA and SQIVND (reference sequence). The CDR3 reads CASSVGVSEEKLFF. The CDR3, as DNA: TGTGCCAGTAGTGTAGGGGTTTCTGAAGAAAAACTGTTTTTT.

This chain uses TRBV14 with TRBJ2-7; D unresolved. The length of the CDR3 is 14 residues. CDR1 is SGHDN and CDR2 is FVKESK in the germline V gene. V gave up 1 base and J gave up 3 bases, with 10 bases separating them. The CDR3 loop is CASSQGRYFYEQYF. CDR3 in DNA: TGTGCCAGCAGCCAAGGTAGATATTTCTACGAGCAGTACTTC.

The chain uses TRBV28 and TRBJ1-3, with TRBD1 matching over 9 bases. V lost 5 bases, J lost 2 bases, and 4 bases stayed unmatched. CDR1 is MDHEN and CDR2 is SYDVKM in the germline V gene. The CDR3 totals 15 residues. The CDR3 region has the DNA TGTGCCAGCAGTATACAGGGGGCGGCTGGAAACACCATATATTTT. This gives the protein CASSIQGAAGNTIYF.

With respect to this clone: One end of the junction fails to match germline, which may point to a read error. The chain joins TRBV2 to TRBJ2-2; D may be TRBD1 (6 bases). CDR3 size: 15 residues. Germline assignment: CDR1 SNHLY and CDR2 FYNNEI. DNA of the CDR3: TGTGCCAGCAGTAGGGGACACGCGAACACCGGGGAACTGTTTTTT. Its translation: CASSRGHANTGELFF.

A note on this clone: This specimen includes other DNA sequences encoding the same CDR3. V gene TRBV9 combines with J gene TRBJ2-2; D unresolved. Trimming cost V 0 bases and J 8 bases, with 8 bases left between them. The V gene's germline CDR1 is SGDLS and CDR2 YYNGEE. There are 13 residues in the CDR3. CDR3 sequence (DNA): TGTGCCAGCAGCGTAGGTACGGCAGGGGAGCTGTTTTTT. Protein sequence: CASSVGTAGELFF.

The chain carries TRBV21-1 and TRBJ2-1; the table calls TRBD2, which could not be checked here. TRBV21-1 is termed a pseudogene. The CDR3 is 21 amino acids. CDR3 residues: CASSKLSPKTSGPTSDNEQFF. The CDR3 nucleotides read TGTGCCAGCAGCAAACTTTCCCCCAAGACTAGCGGGCCTACATCGGACAATGAGCAGTTCTTC.

The rearrangement joins TRBV29-1 to TRBJ2-3; D is perhaps TRBD1 (6 bases). Trimming took 4 bases from V and 2 from J, leaving 10 bases between them. This CDR3 region has 13 residues. Germline values: CDR1 SQVTM, CDR2 ANQGSEA. The CDR3 DNA sequence: TGCAGCGTTGGACGGGACATCACAGATACGCAGTATTTT. This encodes CSVGRDITDTQYF.

A single count supports this clone. J is TRBJ2-2 and V is TRBV7-3, with D unresolved. V lost 4 bases and J 5 bases, leaving 11 bases between the germline ends. This CDR3 region has 14 residues. Germline V lookup: CDR1 SGHTA, CDR2 FQGTGA. The CDR3 region has the DNA TGTGCCAGCAGCTGGGGTAAAGGGACCGGGGAGCTGTTTTTT. This gives the protein CASSWGKGTGELFF. The full variable domain, rest sourced from reference TRBV7-3 and TRBJ2-2, is GAGVSQTPSNKVTEKGKYVELRCDPISGHTALYWYRQSLGQGPEFLIYFQGTGAADDSGLPNDRFFAVRPEGSVSTLKIQRTERGDSAVYLCASSWGKGTGELFFGEGSRLTVL.

The gene calls are TRBV7-8 and TRBJ2-7; 10 nucleotides align to TRBD2. This CDR3 comprises 15 residues. Germline V gives CDR1 SGHVS, CDR2 FQNEAQ. Losses at the gene ends were 5 bases for V and 0 bases for J; bases not matched to a gene: 4. The CDR3 sequence: CASSKRTSGSYEQYF. In DNA, the CDR3 is TGTGCCAGCAGCAAAAGGACTAGCGGCTCCTACGAGCAGTACTTC.

The CDR3 here is CASSYTGGDTGELFF. Written as DNA, the CDR3 is TGTGCCAGCAGTTACACAGGGGGCGACACCGGGGAGCTGTTTTTT. The chain joins TRBV6-6 to TRBJ2-2, with 9 bases lining up with TRBD1. Germline CDR1 and CDR2: MNHNY and SVGAGI (reference sequence). J gave up 3 bases and V 2 bases, and 1 base lay outside the gene matches. This CDR3 contains 15 residues.

The table lists this clone with many counts. The rearrangement uses TRBV29-1 and TRBJ1-1; D ambiguous. Germline CDR1 SQVTM, CDR2 ANQGSEA. This CDR3 contains 11 residues. V was pared by 0 bases and J by 7 bases, with 6 bases between. The CDR3 region is CSVEESHEAFF. Here the CDR3 DNA reads TGCAGCGTTGAAGAGTCGCATGAAGCTTTCTTT. Combining the CDR3 with reference TRBV29-1 and TRBJ1-1 gives the whole variable domain SAVISQKPSRDICQRGTSLTIQCQVDSQVTMMFWYRQQPGQSLTLIATANQGSEATYESGFVIDKFPISRPNLTFSTLTVSNMSPEDSSIYLCSVEESHEAFFGQGTRLTVV.

V gene TRBV4-1 combines with J gene TRBJ2-7; 8 positions match TRBD2. CDR1 MGHRA and CDR2 YSYEKL come from the germline V gene. The length of the CDR3 is 15 residues. V trimming: 3 bases; J trimming: 0 bases; junction bases outside the gene matches: 4. This CDR3 is CASSHRGGSSYEQYF. The CDR3 DNA is TGCGCCAGCAGCCACCGGGGGGGAAGCTCCTACGAGCAGTACTTC.

As to this clone: This sample includes further DNA sequences coding for the same CDR3. J is TRBJ2-7 and V is TRBV28; TRBD2 aligns across 10 bases. The CDR3 contains 12 residues. Germline loops: CDR1 MDHEN, CDR2 SYDVKM. With 6 bases clipped from V and 4 bases from J, the junction kept 0 bases outside the gene matches. The CDR3 nucleotides are TGTGCCAGCAGGACTAGCGGGTACGAGCAGTACTTC. It encodes CASRTSGYEQYF.

This chain joins TRBV7-2 and TRBJ1-4; 7 bases are shared with TRBD1. The CDR3 consists of 14 residues. J gave up 7 bases and V 5 bases, and 7 bases lay outside the gene matches. Germline CDR1 is SGHTA and CDR2 is FQGNSA. Here the CDR3 DNA reads TGTGCCAGCAGCAAAACAGGGGAGGGTGAAAAACTGTTTTTT. Protein: CASSKTGEGEKLFF.

The V call is TRBV15, the J call TRBJ1-4, with a tentative D call TRBD1 (5 bases). Trimming removed 0 bases from V and 3 bases from J, with 11 bases in between. CDR1 is LNHNV, CDR2 YYDKDF, per germline (reference sequence). The CDR3 covers 16 residues. The CDR3: CATSRDLGASNEKLFF. DNA for the CDR3: TGTGCCACCAGCAGAGATCTCGGGGCCTCTAATGAAAAACTGTTTTTT.

The chain is built from TRBV9 and TRBJ2-3; the match to TRBD2 covers 15 bases. The CDR3 is made up of 18 amino acids. J was trimmed by 0 bases and V by 3 bases; bases with no gene match: 5. From germline, CDR1 is SGDLS and CDR2 YYNGEE. The CDR3 coding sequence is TGTGCCAGCAGCGGGGGACTAGCGGGAGGTACAAGCACAGATACGCAGTATTTT. Translated: CASSGGLAGGTSTDTQYF.

This clone has at least ten counts. Other DNA sequences from this sample encode an identical CDR3 as well. V usage is TRBV2 and J usage is TRBJ1-1; 10 bases align to TRBD1. Germline V gene data show CDR1 as SNHLY and CDR2 as FYNNEI. Trimming removed 2 bases from V and 6 bases from J; junction bases left unmatched: 6. The CDR3 contains 15 residues. The CDR3 DNA sequence: TGTGCCAGCAGTGAATGGGACAGGGGCTCTCCTGAAGCTTTCTTT. Its translation: CASSEWDRGSPEAFF.

About this clone itself: Given a much more abundant clone one base away, this may be a read error. V and J are TRBV30 and TRBJ2-1; 7 bases line up with TRBD2. The CDR3 has 13 amino acids. The V gene end was trimmed by 8 bases and the J gene end by 7 bases; junction bases not matched to a gene: 11. Germline V gene sequence: CDR1 GTSNPN, CDR2 SVGIG (reference sequence). The CDR3 sequence is CAGTKGVGNEQFF. DNA for the CDR3: TGTGCCGGGACTAAGGGCGTTGGGAATGAGCAGTTCTTC.

Concerning this clone itself: Within the sample, other DNA sequences also encode this same CDR3. CDR3 nucleotides: TGTGCCAGCAGCTTGGCCAGGGAGACCCAGTACTTC. Amino acid sequence: CASSLARETQYF. The rearrangement joins TRBV5-4 to TRBJ2-5; D gene uncertain. V was cut by 0 bases and J by 5 bases, with 5 bases left in between. CDR3 length equals 12 residues. CDR1 is SGHNT and CDR2 is YYREEE in the germline V gene (reference sequence).

The chain joins TRBV5-8 to TRBJ2-3, with 10 positions matching TRBD2. CDR3 size: 18 residues. After removal of 4 bases from V and 2 bases from J, the junction contained 13 bases not matched to a gene. Germline V lookup: CDR1 SGHTS, CDR2 YDEGEE. CDR3 bases: TGTGCCAGCAGCCTCGGCCGGACTAGCGGAACTCACACAGATACGCAGTATTTT. Its protein is CASSLGRTSGTHTDTQYF.